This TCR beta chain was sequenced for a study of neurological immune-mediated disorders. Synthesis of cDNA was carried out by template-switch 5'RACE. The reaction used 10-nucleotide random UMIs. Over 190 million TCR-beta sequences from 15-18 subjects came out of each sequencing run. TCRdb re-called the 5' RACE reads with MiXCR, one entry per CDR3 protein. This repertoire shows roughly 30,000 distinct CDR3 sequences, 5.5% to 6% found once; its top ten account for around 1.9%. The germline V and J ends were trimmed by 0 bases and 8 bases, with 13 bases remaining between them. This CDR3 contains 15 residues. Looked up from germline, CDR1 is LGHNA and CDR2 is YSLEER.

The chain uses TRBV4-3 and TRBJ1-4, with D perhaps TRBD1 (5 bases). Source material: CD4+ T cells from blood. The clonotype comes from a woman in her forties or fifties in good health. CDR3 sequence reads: CASSQDLIGGEKLFF. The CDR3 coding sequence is TGCGCCAGCAGCCAAGATCTGATCGGGGGGGAAAAACTGTTTTTT.